This TCR beta chain was profiled in a study of cytomegalovirus exposure and HLA in healthy donors. At the time of sampling, donors were nominally healthy, though unrecorded immune exposures were likely. The CDR3 extends over 17 amino acids. V shed 0 bases and J 6 bases; nucleotides not matched to a gene: 8. Germline V gene data show CDR1 as SEHNR and CDR2 as FQNEAQ (reference sequence). Researchers ran the PCR with 60 Vbeta and 13 Jbeta primers. Sequenced by immunoSEQ multiplex PCR; TCRdb stores in-frame clones only, minus some. The table has under 200,000 clones, approximately 78% seen once. A remark on this clone: Its antigen remains unknown.

Overall study results and limits: A prior analysis recorded that most TCR beta V segments were productive about 87% or about 30% of the time. Differences between HLA loci emerged in a later analysis of TCR association rates, with DRB1 most and HLA-C fewest.

The sample taken for sequencing was PBMCs. The V and J genes are TRBV7-9 and TRBJ1-5, with 10 bases identical to TRBD1. The sequence derives from a woman aged 18-29 years in good health and CMV-seronegative. The CDR3: CASSLALRTGGPQPQHF. CDR3 bases: TGTGCCAGCAGCTTAGCCCTCCGGACAGGGGGGCCTCAGCCCCAGCATTTT.